Shown below are 6 T cell receptor beta chains from a single sample sequenced in a study of T cell repertoires in cytomegalovirus infection. One entry per CDR3 protein results from TCRdb running MiXCR on the reads. Among 740,000 or so distinct CDR3 sequences listed, 35% to 40% were seen once. Source material: PBMCs. All receptors derive from a human donor in good health (CMV status not recorded). Some clones in this sample may be carry-over from other donors' samples.

The chain uses TRBV7-6 and TRBJ1-1; 8 bases agree with TRBD1. Germline V gives CDR1 SGHVS, CDR2 FNYEAQ. The CDR3 length is 14 residues. J gave up 6 bases and V 4 bases, and 7 bases lay outside the gene matches. The CDR3 spells CASSSGQAAAEAFF. The CDR3 coding sequence is TGTGCCAGCAGCTCGGGACAGGCTGCCGCTGAAGCTTTCTTT.

The V call is TRBV11-2, the J call TRBJ1-2, with no clear D. Germline assignment: CDR1 SGHAT and CDR2 FQNNGV. V was cut by 4 bases and J by 4 bases, with 13 bases left in between. This CDR3 contains 14 residues. The CDR3 DNA follows: TGTGCCAGCAGCTCCATGGACGGAACCTATGGCTACACCTTC. Its translation: CASSSMDGTYGYTF.

In its sample, this clonotype was seen a few times. The chain has TRBV19 and TRBJ2-3; D gene ambiguous. Deletions cut 5 bases from V and 2 bases from J, with 11 bases between. Germline values: CDR1 LNHDA, CDR2 SQIVND (reference sequence). The CDR3 has 14 amino acids. The CDR3 DNA reads TGTGCCAGTAGTTTCGTCTTATACACAGATACGCAGTATTTT. This encodes CASSFVLYTDTQYF.

This clonotype has more than one count but fewer than ten. The chain recombines TRBV27 with TRBJ1-1, with D possibly matching TRBD1 (6 bases). The CDR3 sequence is 15 residues long. With 4 bases removed from V and 3 bases from J, the gap between germline ends came to 15 bases. Per germline, CDR1 MNHEY and CDR2 SMNVEV (reference sequence). This chain's CDR3 is CASSYIGQPDTEAFF. The CDR3 region has the DNA TGTGCCAGCAGTTATATCGGACAGCCGGACACTGAAGCTTTCTTT.

This clonotype was counted only a few times. The chain couples TRBV5-1 to TRBJ2-2; 13 bases match TRBD2. V dropped 4 bases and J dropped 7; count of bases not matched to a gene: 7. The CDR3 is 16 residues long. Germline loops: CDR1 SGHRS, CDR2 YFSETQ. CDR3 DNA sequence: TGCGCCAGCAGCGCGGGACTAGCGGGATCGGGCGGGGAGCTGTTTTTT. Protein: CASSAGLAGSGGELFF.

V and J are TRBV7-3 and TRBJ2-2; 10 bases map to TRBD2. Losses at the gene ends were 2 bases for V and 6 bases for J; bases not matched to a gene: 6. From germline, CDR1 is SGHTA and CDR2 FQGTGA. This CDR3 is built from 16 residues. Written as DNA, the CDR3 is TGTGCCAGCAGCTTATTTCCAGCGGGGGGGCCCGGGGAGCTGTTTTTT. It specifies CASSLFPAGGPGELFF.